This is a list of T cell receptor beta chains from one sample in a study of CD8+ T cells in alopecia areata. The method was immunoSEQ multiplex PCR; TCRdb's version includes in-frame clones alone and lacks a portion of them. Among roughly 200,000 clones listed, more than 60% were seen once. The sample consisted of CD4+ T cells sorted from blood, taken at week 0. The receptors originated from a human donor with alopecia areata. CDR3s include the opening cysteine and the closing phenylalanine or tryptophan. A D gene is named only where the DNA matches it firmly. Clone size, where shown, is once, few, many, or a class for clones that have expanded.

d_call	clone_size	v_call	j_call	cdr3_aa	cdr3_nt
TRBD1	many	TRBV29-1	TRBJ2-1	CSVEDGTANEQFF	TGCAGCGTTGAGGATGGGACAGCCAATGAGCAGTTCTTC
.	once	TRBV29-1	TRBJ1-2	CSASDSNYGYTF	TGCAGCGCCTCCGACAGTAACTATGGCTACACCTTC
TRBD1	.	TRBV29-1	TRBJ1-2	CSAVRDRGRSGYTF	TGCAGCGCCGTCCGGGACAGGGGTCGATCGGGCTACACCTTC
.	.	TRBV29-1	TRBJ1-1	CSAAAGGLNTEAFF	TGCAGCGCTGCCGCGGGGGGGCTGAACACTGAAGCTTTCTTT
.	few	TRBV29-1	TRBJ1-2	CSVDYTNYGYTF	TGCAGCGTTGATTATACTAACTATGGCTACACCTTC
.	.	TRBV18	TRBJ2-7	CASSPSSALVVEQYF	TGTGCCAGCTCACCATCGAGTGCCCTCGTTGTCGAGCAGTACTTC
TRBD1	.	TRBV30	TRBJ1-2	CAWTGGYGYTF	TGTGCCTGGACAGGGGGATATGGCTACACCTTC
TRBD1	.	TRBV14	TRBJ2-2	CASRGQALTGELFF	TGTGCCAGCAGGGGACAGGCCCTTACCGGGGAGCTGTTTTTT
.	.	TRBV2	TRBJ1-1	CASSGMGDTEAFF	TGTGCCAGCAGTGGGATGGGGGACACTGAAGCTTTCTTT
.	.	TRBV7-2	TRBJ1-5	CASSLAGPASNQPQHF	TGTGCCAGCAGCTTAGCGGGTCCAGCTAGCAATCAGCCCCAGCATTTT
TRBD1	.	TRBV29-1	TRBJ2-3	CSVSQGAADTQYF	TGCAGCGTTAGCCAGGGGGCTGCAGATACGCAGTATTTT
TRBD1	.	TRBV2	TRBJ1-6	CACSGQSTSPLHF	TGTGCCTGTTCGGGACAGTCTACTTCACCCCTCCACTTT
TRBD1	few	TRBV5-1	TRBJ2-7	CASSSQGARGEQYF	TGCGCCAGCAGCTCACAGGGGGCTCGGGGCGAGCAGTACTTC
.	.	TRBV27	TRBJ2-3	CASSLLGTSQISTDTQYF	TGTGCCAGCAGTCTCCTCGGAACTAGCCAGATTAGCACAGATACGCAGTATTTT
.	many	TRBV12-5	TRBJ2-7	CASGLIVSRDGEQYF	TGTGCTAGTGGTTTGATAGTCTCCCGGGACGGCGAGCAGTACTTC
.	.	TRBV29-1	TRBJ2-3	CSVAWDPDTQYF	TGCAGCGTGGCCTGGGACCCAGATACGCAGTATTTT
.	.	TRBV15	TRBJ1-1	CATSRDPQGEAFF	TGTGCCACCAGCAGAGATCCACAGGGTGAAGCTTTCTTT
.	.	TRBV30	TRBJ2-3	CAWGPGRTSTDTQYF	TGTGCCTGGGGGCCGGGGCGGACCAGCACAGATACGCAGTATTTT
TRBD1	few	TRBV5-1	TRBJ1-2	CASSARTGEVYGYTF	TGCGCCAGCAGCGCCCGGACAGGGGAAGTCTATGGCTACACCTTC
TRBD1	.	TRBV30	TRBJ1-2	CAWRGQDPNYGYTF	TGTGCCTGGAGAGGACAGGACCCTAACTATGGCTACACCTTC
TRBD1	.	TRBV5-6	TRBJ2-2	CASSLAGTGATGELFF	TGTGCCAGCAGCTTGGCTGGGACAGGGGCCACCGGGGAGCTGTTTTTT
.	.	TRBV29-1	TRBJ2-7	CSARADRPPYEQYF	TGCAGCGCCAGAGCCGACAGGCCACCCTACGAGCAGTACTTC
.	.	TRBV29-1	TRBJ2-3	CSVEEAIRNTQYF	TGCAGCGTTGAAGAAGCTATTCGGAATACGCAGTATTTT
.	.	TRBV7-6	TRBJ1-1	CASSLRDTNTEAFF	TGTGCCAGCAGCTTAAGGGACACCAACACTGAAGCTTTCTTT
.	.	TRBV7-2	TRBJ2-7	CASSLAGVPYEQYF	TGTGCCAGCAGCTTAGCGGGGGTTCCCTACGAGCAGTACTTC
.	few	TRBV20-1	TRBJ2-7	CSARGTYEQYF	TGCAGTGCCAGGGGCACCTACGAGCAGTACTTC
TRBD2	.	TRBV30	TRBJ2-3	CAWSVEIQRGVTDTQYF	TGTGCCTGGAGTGTAGAAATCCAGCGGGGAGTCACAGATACGCAGTATTTT
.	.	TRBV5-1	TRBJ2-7	CASSSGTLNLYEQYF	TGCGCCAGCAGCTCCGGGACCCTTAATCTCTACGAGCAGTACTTC
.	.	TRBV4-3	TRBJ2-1	CASSHSGHNEQFF	TGCGCCAGCAGCCACAGCGGACACAATGAGCAGTTCTTC
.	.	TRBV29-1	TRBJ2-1	CSVETAVGDGGINEQFF	TGCAGCGTTGAAACTGCAGTCGGGGACGGAGGAATAAATGAGCAGTTCTTC
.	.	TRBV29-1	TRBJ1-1	CSGTRQVNTEAFF	TGCAGCGGGACACGACAGGTGAACACTGAAGCTTTCTTT
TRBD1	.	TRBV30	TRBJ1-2	CAWSVDRRNYGYTF	TGTGCCTGGAGTGTGGACAGGCGCAACTATGGCTACACCTTC
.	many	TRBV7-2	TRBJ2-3	CASSLRPQGPGWTDTQYF	TGTGCCAGCAGCTTAAGGCCCCAAGGTCCCGGATGGACAGATACGCAGTATTTT
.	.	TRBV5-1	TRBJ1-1	CASSLSGAGTEAFF	TGCGCCAGCAGCTTGTCGGGGGCTGGCACTGAAGCTTTCTTT
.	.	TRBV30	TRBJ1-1	CACPKEGSAEAFF	TGTGCCTGTCCAAAGGAGGGGAGCGCTGAAGCTTTCTTT
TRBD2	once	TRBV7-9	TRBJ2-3	CASSLGLASADTQYF	TGTGCCAGCAGCCTTGGACTAGCAAGCGCAGATACGCAGTATTTT
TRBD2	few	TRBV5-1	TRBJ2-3	CASSFSGGQTDTQYF	TGCGCCAGCAGCTTTAGCGGGGGGCAGACAGATACGCAGTATTTT
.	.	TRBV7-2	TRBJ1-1	CASSFSFNTEAFF	TGTGCCAGCAGCTTCTCCTTTAACACTGAAGCTTTCTTT
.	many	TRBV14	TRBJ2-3	CASSQDLRPDTQYF	TGTGCCAGCAGCCAAGATCTGCGACCAGATACGCAGTATTTT
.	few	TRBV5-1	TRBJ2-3	CASSLRGLPTDTQYF	TGCGCCAGCAGCTTGCGGGGGCTCCCCACAGATACGCAGTATTTT
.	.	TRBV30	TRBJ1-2	CAWGEGPRGGYTF	TGTGCCTGGGGCGAGGGACCTCGAGGCGGCTACACCTTC
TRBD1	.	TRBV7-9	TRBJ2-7	CASSPRTGGAEQYF	TGTGCCAGCAGCCCCCGGACAGGGGGCGCCGAGCAGTACTTC
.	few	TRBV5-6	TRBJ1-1	CASSLRTEAFF	TGTGCCAGCAGCTTGAGGACTGAAGCTTTCTTT
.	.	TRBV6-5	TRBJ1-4	CASSYSLDEKLFF	TGTGCCAGCAGTTACTCGTTAGATGAAAAACTGTTTTTT
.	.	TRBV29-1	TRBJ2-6	CSVEGEGSSGANVLTF	TGCAGCGTTGAAGGAGAGGGAAGCTCTGGGGCCAACGTCCTGACTTTC